The present entry profiles one TCR beta chain with its context. The entry originates in a study of T-cell reconstitution after alpha-beta-depleted transplantation in children. Germline V lookup: CDR1 MNHEY, CDR2 SMNVEV (reference sequence). The trim removed 6 bases at V and 1 base at J, leaving 2 bases unmatched. The CDR3 covers 14 residues. As it was prepared, the TCRbeta library received unique molecular identifiers. TCRdb reprocessed the PCR reads via MiXCR and lists one record per CDR3 protein. The sample lists some 530,000 distinct CDR3 sequences, about 12% seen once, with less than 6.5% in the top ten.

V is TRBV27 and J is TRBJ2-4, with 8 positions matching TRBD1. The material sequenced was PBMCs from the stem cell graft donor, taken from the stem cell graft. This clonotype was obtained from a human donor who donated a stem cell graft to a child with combined immunodeficiency. DNA of the CDR3: TGTGCCAGCAGGCGACAGGGGGCCAAAAACATTCAGTACTTC. Translated, it gives CASRRQGAKNIQYF.